The rows below give T cell receptor beta chains drawn from one sample of a study of T cell responses to AZD1222 COVID-19 vaccine. Assay used: immunoSEQ multiplex PCR; TCRdb lists only in-frame clones, some missing. The sample carries some 97,000 clones, 85% to 95% recorded once. The specimen comprised peripheral blood, sampled on day 0 of AZD1222 vaccination. The receptors originated from an adult in good health. Both conserved end residues are part of each CDR3. Fields, in order: clone size, V gene, J gene, D gene, CDR3 protein, CDR3 DNA. A D gene is named only where the DNA matches it firmly. The size of a clone is reported for some rows only, either as once, few or many, or as a class for expanded clones.

NA,TRBV6-6,TRBJ1-5,NA,CASRITASVQPQHF,TGTGCCAGCCGGATTACAGCCTCGGTCCAGCCCCAGCATTTT
NA,TRBV11-3,TRBJ2-7,NA,CASSPGPGVSVEQYF,TGTGCCAGCAGCCCCGGACCAGGCGTGAGCGTTGAGCAGTACTTC
NA,TRBV18,TRBJ2-7,TRBD1,CASSPGQGAYEQYF,TGTGCCAGCTCACCGGGACAGGGGGCCTACGAGCAGTACTTC
NA,TRBV11-3,TRBJ1-2,NA,CASSSDCPEVANYGYTF,TGTGCCAGCAGCTCGGACTGCCCAGAGGTGGCTAACTATGGCTACACCTTC
NA,TRBV6-5,TRBJ2-1,NA,CASSSAESNEQFF,TGTGCCAGCAGTTCGGCAGAATCCAATGAGCAGTTCTTC
NA,TRBV10-2,TRBJ2-1,NA,CASRGLNGNNEQFF,TGCGCCAGCAGGGGGCTGAATGGAAACAATGAGCAGTTCTTC
NA,TRBV30,TRBJ1-5,NA,CAWSVQMLGSQPQHF,TGTGCCTGGAGTGTACAGATGCTCGGGAGTCAGCCCCAGCATTTT
NA,TRBV11-3,TRBJ1-1,NA,CASRDLGGAGKEDRTEAFF,TGTGCCAGCAGGGATCTCGGCGGGGCAGGGAAAGAGGATCGGACTGAAGCTTTCTTT
NA,TRBV7-8,TRBJ2-5,NA,CASSYGAYVRGIETQYF,TGTGCCAGCAGCTACGGGGCTTATGTCAGGGGAATAGAGACCCAGTACTTC
NA,TRBV13,TRBJ2-1,TRBD2,CASSSLGLAGAHNEQFF,TGTGCCAGCAGCTCCCTGGGACTAGCGGGGGCTCACAATGAGCAGTTCTTC
NA,TRBV12-3/TRBV12-4,TRBJ2-5,TRBD1,CASSSGQFKAQYF,TGTGCCAGCAGTTCGGGACAGTTTAAGGCCCAGTACTTC
NA,TRBV18,TRBJ1-6,NA,CASSPLGGNSPLHF,TGTGCCAGCTCACCACTCGGAGGGAATTCACCCCTCCACTTT
NA,TRBV7-3,TRBJ2-5,NA,CASSSGREETQYF,TGTGCCAGCAGCTCTGGACGAGAAGAGACCCAGTACTTC
NA,TRBV5-1,TRBJ1-5,NA,CASSLGEGSGKPQHF,TGCGCCAGCAGCTTGGGCGAAGGGTCTGGTAAGCCCCAGCATTTT
once,TRBV12-3/TRBV12-4,TRBJ1-1,NA,CASSLVRNTEAFF,TGTGCCAGCAGTTTAGTCCGGAACACTGAAGCTTTCTTT
NA,TRBV7-3,TRBJ2-1,NA,CASSLTDNEQFF,TGTGCCAGCAGCTTGACCGATAATGAGCAGTTCTTC
NA,TRBV19,TRBJ2-5,TRBD2,CASSRRLGLAGEETQYF,TGTGCCAGTAGTCGTCGACTCGGACTAGCGGGAGAAGAGACCCAGTACTTC
NA,TRBV30,TRBJ1-2,NA,CAWSVRRENYGYTF,TGTGCCTGGAGTGTAAGGAGGGAGAACTATGGCTACACCTTC
once,TRBV19,TRBJ1-1,NA,CASSRRGGAGTEAFF,TGTGCCAGTAGTCGGCGGGGGGGAGCGGGCACTGAAGCTTTCTTT
once,TRBV5-1,TRBJ2-1,NA,CASSLISGEQFF,TGCGCCAGCAGCTTGATCTCGGGGGAGCAGTTCTTC
once,TRBV27,TRBJ2-7,NA,CASSRGGIQSSYEQYF,TGTGCCAGCAGTAGGGGCGGGATTCAATCTTCCTACGAGCAGTACTTC
once,TRBV7-8,TRBJ2-5,NA,CASNIRGTYQETQYF,TGTGCCAGCAATATAAGAGGCACCTATCAAGAGACCCAGTACTTC
NA,TRBV28,TRBJ1-5,TRBD1,CASSSGQGPPQPQHF,TGTGCCAGCAGCTCAGGACAGGGCCCTCCTCAGCCCCAGCATTTT
NA,TRBV28,TRBJ1-5,TRBD1,CASRYTGGAHNQPQHF,TGTGCCAGCAGATATACAGGGGGCGCCCACAATCAGCCCCAGCATTTT
NA,TRBV20-1,TRBJ2-7,TRBD2,CSASPLGGTYEQYF,TGCAGTGCTAGTCCACTGGGAGGGACGTACGAGCAGTACTTC
NA,TRBV12-3/TRBV12-4,TRBJ1-5,NA,CASSVFGNQPQHF,TGTGCCAGCAGTGTATTCGGGAATCAGCCCCAGCATTTT
NA,TRBV18,TRBJ2-1,TRBD2,CASSPTSGRGSSYNEQFF,TGTGCCAGCTCACCAACTAGCGGGAGGGGGAGCTCCTACAATGAGCAGTTCTTC
once,TRBV5-1,TRBJ2-2,NA,CASSLGWGASTGELFF,TGCGCCAGCAGCTTGGGTTGGGGGGCGAGCACCGGGGAGCTGTTTTTT
NA,TRBV2,TRBJ2-7,TRBD2,CASIGVGLAGPYEQYF,TGTGCCAGCATAGGGGTCGGACTAGCGGGACCCTACGAGCAGTACTTC
NA,TRBV5-8,TRBJ1-2,NA,CASSLDATHYGYTF,TGTGCCAGCAGCTTGGACGCGACACACTATGGCTACACCTTC
NA,TRBV5-4,TRBJ1-2,NA,CATAAGSDTKVYGYTF,TGTGCCACCGCAGCTGGGTCGGACACAAAAGTCTATGGCTACACCTTC
NA,TRBV3-1/TRBV3-2,TRBJ1-1,NA,CASRPTGNTEAFF,TGTGCCAGCAGACCTACAGGGAACACTGAAGCTTTCTTT
NA,TRBV19,TRBJ2-3,TRBD2,CASSIGLVSDTQYF,TGTGCCAGTAGTATCGGACTAGTCTCAGATACGCAGTATTTT
NA,TRBV25-1,TRBJ1-2,NA,CASSDWGNYGYTF,TGTGCCAGCAGTGACTGGGGTAACTATGGCTACACCTTC
NA,TRBV7-2,TRBJ1-4,NA,CASSSRRSGAQNEKLFF,TGTGCCAGCAGCTCTAGGCGCTCGGGGGCTCAGAATGAAAAACTGTTTTTT
NA,TRBV4-1,TRBJ2-3,NA,CASRDPGAGWTDTQYF,TGCGCCAGCAGGGATCCAGGCGCAGGTTGGACAGATACGCAGTATTTT
NA,TRBV28,TRBJ1-5,TRBD1,CASRDSKYQQGVNQPQHF,TGTGCCAGCAGAGACTCCAAATACCAACAGGGGGTAAATCAGCCCCAGCATTTT
NA,TRBV3-1/TRBV3-2,TRBJ2-5,NA,CASSQGGSEAETQYF,TGTGCCAGCAGCCAAGGTGGTAGCGAGGCGGAGACCCAGTACTTC
NA,TRBV3-1/TRBV3-2,TRBJ1-4,NA,CASSQVWTQNEKLFF,TGTGCCAGCAGCCAAGTATGGACTCAAAATGAAAAACTGTTTTTT
once,TRBV3-1/TRBV3-2,TRBJ1-2,TRBD1,CASSPLDRVNYGYTF,TGTGCCAGCAGCCCTTTGGACAGGGTTAACTATGGCTACACCTTC
NA,TRBV29-1,TRBJ2-5,TRBD1,CSGRTGLETQYF,TGCAGCGGAAGGACAGGGTTGGAGACCCAGTACTTC